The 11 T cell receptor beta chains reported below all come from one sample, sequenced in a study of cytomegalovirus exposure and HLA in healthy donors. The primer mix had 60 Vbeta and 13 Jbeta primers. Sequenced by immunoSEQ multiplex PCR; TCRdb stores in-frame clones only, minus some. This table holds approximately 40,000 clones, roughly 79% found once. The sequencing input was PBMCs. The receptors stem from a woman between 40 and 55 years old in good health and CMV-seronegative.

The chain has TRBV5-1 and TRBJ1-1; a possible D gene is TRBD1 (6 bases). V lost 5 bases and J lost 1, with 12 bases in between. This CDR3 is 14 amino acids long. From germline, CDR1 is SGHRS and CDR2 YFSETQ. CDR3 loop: CASSSGTPNTEAFF. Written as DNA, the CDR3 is TGCGCCAGCAGTTCCGGGACACCGAACACTGAAGCTTTCTTT.

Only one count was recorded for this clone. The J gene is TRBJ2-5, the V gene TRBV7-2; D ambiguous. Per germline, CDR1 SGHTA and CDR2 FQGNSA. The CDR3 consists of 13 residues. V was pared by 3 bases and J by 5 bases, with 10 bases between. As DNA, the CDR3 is TGTGCCAGCAGCTTTCGGGTAGTGGAGACCCAGTACTTC. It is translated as CASSFRVVETQYF.

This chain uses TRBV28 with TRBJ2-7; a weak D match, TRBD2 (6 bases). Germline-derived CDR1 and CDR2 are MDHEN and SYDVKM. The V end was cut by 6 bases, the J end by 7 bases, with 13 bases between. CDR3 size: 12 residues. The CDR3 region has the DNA TGTGCCAGCAGCCGGGACTCGGGGGAGCAGTACGTC. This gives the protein CASSRDSGEQYV.

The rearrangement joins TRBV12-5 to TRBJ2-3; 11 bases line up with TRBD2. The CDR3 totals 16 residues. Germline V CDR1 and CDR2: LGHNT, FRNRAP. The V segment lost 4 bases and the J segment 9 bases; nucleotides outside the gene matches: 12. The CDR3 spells CASGSAQGLADSTQYF. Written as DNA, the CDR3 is TGTGCTAGTGGTTCCGCACAGGGACTAGCGGACTCGACGCAGTATTTT.

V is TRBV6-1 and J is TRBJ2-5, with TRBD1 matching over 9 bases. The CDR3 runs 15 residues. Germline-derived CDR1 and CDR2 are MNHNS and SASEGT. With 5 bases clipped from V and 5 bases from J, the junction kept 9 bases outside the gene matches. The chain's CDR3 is CASSPPGTGRETQYF. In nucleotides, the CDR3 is TGTGCCAGCAGTCCTCCCGGGACAGGGCGGGAGACCCAGTACTTC.

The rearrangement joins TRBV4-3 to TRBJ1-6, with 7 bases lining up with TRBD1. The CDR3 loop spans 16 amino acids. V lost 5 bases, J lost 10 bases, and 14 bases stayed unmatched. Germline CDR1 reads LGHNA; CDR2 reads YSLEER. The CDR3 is CASSYEQGNVGSPLHF. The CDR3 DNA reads TGCGCCAGCAGCTACGAACAGGGGAACGTAGGGTCACCCCTCCACTTT.

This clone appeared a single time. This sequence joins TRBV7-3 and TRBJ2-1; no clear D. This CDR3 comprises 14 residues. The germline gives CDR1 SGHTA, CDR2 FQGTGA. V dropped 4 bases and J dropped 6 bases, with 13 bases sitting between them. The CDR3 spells CASSSSTPGNEQFF. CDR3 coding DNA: TGTGCCAGCAGCTCCTCGACCCCGGGCAATGAGCAGTTCTTC.

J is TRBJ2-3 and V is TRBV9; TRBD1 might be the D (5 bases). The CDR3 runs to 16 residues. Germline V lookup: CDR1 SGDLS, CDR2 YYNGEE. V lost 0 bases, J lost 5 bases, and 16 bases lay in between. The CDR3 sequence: CASSVGRGQGRDTQYF. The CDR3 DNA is TGTGCCAGCAGCGTAGGGCGAGGCCAGGGTAGAGATACGCAGTATTTT.

As DNA, the CDR3 is TGCGCCAGCAGCTTGGGGGGGGTTAATGAAAAACTGTTTTTT. Translating gives CASSLGGVNEKLFF. The gene calls are TRBV5-1 and TRBJ1-4; D might be TRBD1 (5 bases). The CDR3 consists of 14 residues. V gave up 0 bases and J gave up 4 bases, with 7 bases separating them. CDR1 SGHRS and CDR2 YFSETQ come from the germline V gene.

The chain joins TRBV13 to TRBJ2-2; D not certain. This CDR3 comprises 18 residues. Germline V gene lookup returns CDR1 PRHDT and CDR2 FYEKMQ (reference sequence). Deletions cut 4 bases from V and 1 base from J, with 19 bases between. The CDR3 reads CASSSDSLTKRNTGELFF. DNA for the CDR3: TGTGCCAGCAGCTCCGACTCACTAACTAAACGGAACACCGGGGAGCTGTTTTTT. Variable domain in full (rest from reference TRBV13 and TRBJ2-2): AAGVIQSPRHLIKEKRETATLKCYPIPRHDTVYWYQQGPGQDPQFLISFYEKMQSDKGSIPDRFSAQQFSDYHSELNMSSLELGDSALYFCASSSDSLTKRNTGELFFGEGSRLTVL.

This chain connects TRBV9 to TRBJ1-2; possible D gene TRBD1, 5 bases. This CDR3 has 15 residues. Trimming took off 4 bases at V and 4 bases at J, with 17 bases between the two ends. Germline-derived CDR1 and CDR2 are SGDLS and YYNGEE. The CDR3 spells CASSPLYDSPYGYTF. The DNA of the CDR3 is TGTGCCAGCAGCCCTCTATATGACAGTCCCTATGGCTACACCTTC.